One sample yielded the 25 T cell receptor beta chains listed below, sequenced in a study of metastatic and nonmetastatic thyroid tumors. Each patient came to thyroid surgery without any prior treatment (of any kind). MiXCR was used by TCRdb to re-call the PCR reads. The sample includes about 41,000 clones, approximately 24% of them seen just once. The sample was tumor tissue. The source of these receptors is a female donor with papillary thyroid cancer or a benign thyroid nodule (not recorded which). Some clones in this sample may be carry-over from other donors' samples.

The sample holds a few counts of this clone. The rearrangement links TRBV29-1 to TRBJ1-2; a possible D gene is TRBD1 (5 bases). CDR1 is SQVTM, CDR2 ANQGSEA, per germline. This CDR3 is built from 12 residues. DNA of the CDR3: TGCATCTCTATGACAGAGCTCTATGGCTACACCTTC. Translated: CISMTELYGYTF.

The rearrangement joins TRBV20-1 to TRBJ2-3; tentatively, D is TRBD2 (5 bases). Trimming removed 3 bases at V and 1 base at J, with 14 bases between. This CDR3 comprises 15 residues. The germline CDR1 and CDR2 sequences are DFQATT and SNEGSKA (reference sequence). The chain's CDR3 is CSARPEAVGTDTQYF. The DNA for the CDR3 is TGCAGTGCTAGGCCAGAAGCGGTGGGCACAGATACGCAGTATTTT.

V and J are TRBV30 and TRBJ1-2; no definite D call. Deletions cut 3 bases from V and 3 bases from J, with 14 bases between. Germline CDR1 GTSNPN, CDR2 SVGIG (reference sequence). CDR3 length: 14 residues. Here the CDR3 DNA reads TGTGCCTGGAGGCCGAGTCTGAGGGACTATGGCTACACCTTC. Its protein product is CAWRPSLRDYGYTF.

This clone was observed a few times. V and J are TRBV20-1 and TRBJ2-7; maybe TRBD2 (6 bases). The length of the CDR3 is 13 residues. The germline CDR1 and CDR2 sequences are DFQATT and SNEGSKA (reference sequence). V lost 6 bases, J lost 0 bases, and 12 bases lay in between. CDR3 in DNA: TGCAGTGCCCCCAAGGAGGGCTCCTACGAGCAGTACTTC. Translating gives CSAPKEGSYEQYF.

The sample holds many counts of this clone. V gene TRBV27 combines with J gene TRBJ1-3; the D is unclear. Trimming pared 5 bases from V and 2 bases from J, leaving 22 bases between. Germline V gene lookup returns CDR1 MNHEY and CDR2 SMNVEV (reference sequence). This CDR3 spans 18 amino acids. In nucleotides, the CDR3 is TGTGCCAGCAGTCCAAGTCTGGGCCTCGTCTCGGCTGGAAACACCATATATTTT. Its protein is CASSPSLGLVSAGNTIYF.

This clone was seen repeatedly, ten times or more. The gene calls are TRBV24-1 and TRBJ1-2; 9 bases map to TRBD1. This CDR3 has 17 residues. Germline V gene sequence: CDR1 KGHDR, CDR2 SFDVKD. Unmatched junction bases numbered 12, after V lost 4 bases and J lost 4 bases. The CDR3 reads CATSDPGQGTEIYGYTF. The CDR3 coding sequence is TGTGCCACCAGTGACCCGGGACAGGGCACGGAAATCTATGGCTACACCTTC.

CDR3 sequence reads: CASSLGGHTDTQYF. CDR3 DNA sequence: TGTGCCAGCAGCTTAGGGGGACACACAGATACGCAGTATTTT. The chain uses TRBV5-6 and TRBJ2-3, with D tentatively TRBD1 (6 bases). Trimming stripped 2 bases from V and 2 bases from J, with 9 bases between. Germline-derived CDR1 and CDR2 are SGHDT and YYEEEE. The CDR3 covers 14 residues.

This clone was observed at least ten times. Just one base apart from a much larger clone, this may be a read error. The sample holds other DNA sequences that translate to the same CDR3. This chain links TRBV11-2 with TRBJ2-3; 9 positions agree with TRBD2. The CDR3 length is 15 residues. Germline CDR1 is SGHAT and CDR2 is FQNNGV. The CDR3 region is CASSRLAGDTDTQYF. The CDR3 DNA follows: TGTGCCAGCAGCCGCTTAGCGGGGGACACAGATACGCAGTATTTC. The entire variable domain, with the rest obtained from reference TRBV11-2 and TRBJ2-3, is as follows: EAGVAQSPRYKIIEKRQSVAFWCNPISGHATLYWYQQILGQGPKLLIQFQNNGVVDDSQLPKDRFSAERLKGVDSTLKIQPAKLEDSAVYLCASSRLAGDTDTQYFGPGTRLTVL.

This clone showed up many times. The rearrangement links TRBV5-6 to TRBJ2-3, with D uncertain. CDR3 length: 13 residues. Per the germline V gene, CDR1 is SGHDT and CDR2 is YYEEEE. V lost 2 bases and J lost 0, with 4 bases in between. The CDR3 DNA reads TGTGCCAGCAGCTTCTTCAGCACAGATACGCAGTATTTT. Translated, it gives CASSFFSTDTQYF.

This clone was detected only once. The chain is built from TRBV5-1 and TRBJ2-1, with 9 bases lining up with TRBD1. The germline V gene has CDR1 SGHRS and CDR2 YFSETQ. Trimming at V came to 0 bases and at J to 6 bases, leaving 4 bases not matched to a gene. The CDR3 spans 15 residues. The CDR3: CASSLGGTGPNEQFF. CDR3 in DNA: TGCGCCAGCAGCTTGGGTGGGACAGGGCCCAATGAGCAGTTCTTC. Looking up the rest from reference TRBV5-1 and TRBJ2-1 gives the full variable domain: KAGVTQTPRYLIKTRGQQVTLSCSPISGHRSVSWYQQTPGQGLQFLFEYFSETQRNKGNFPGRFSGRQFSNSRSEMNVSTLELGDSALYLCASSLGGTGPNEQFFGPGTRLTVL.

This clone was picked up a small number of times. CDR3 loop: CASTFGQGASDTQYF. In nucleotides, the CDR3 is TGTGCCAGTACCTTTGGACAGGGTGCTTCAGATACGCAGTATTTT. The genes are TRBV19 and TRBJ2-3, with 8 bases lining up with TRBD1. Germline-derived CDR1 and CDR2 are LNHDA and SQIVND (reference sequence). J was trimmed by 4 bases and V by 7 bases; bases with no gene match: 10. The CDR3 is 15 amino acids.

The chain uses TRBV11-2 and TRBJ2-7, with 9 bases fitting TRBD1. This CDR3 spans 15 amino acids. Germline CDR1 is SGHAT and CDR2 is FQNNGV. Trimming cost V 4 bases and J 4 bases; bases outside gene matches: 8. CDR3 coding DNA: TGTGCCAGCAGCTCGATACAGGGGGCGCGTTACGAGCAGTACTTC. Its protein is CASSSIQGARYEQYF.

The CDR3 sequence is CASRITQGPGNTEAFF. The CDR3 DNA sequence: TGTGCCAGTCGAATTACCCAGGGACCCGGGAACACTGAAGCTTTCTTT. The chain has TRBV19 and TRBJ1-1, with TRBD1 as a possible D gene (5 bases). Germline V lookup: CDR1 LNHDA, CDR2 SQIVND (reference sequence). The length of the CDR3 is 16 residues. Trimming took off 8 bases at V and 1 base at J, with 20 bases between the two ends.

The chain couples TRBV30 to TRBJ1-3; D is unresolved. In germline, CDR1 is GTSNPN, CDR2 SVGIG (reference sequence). The CDR3 extends over 14 amino acids. V was trimmed by 7 bases and J by 0 bases, leaving 13 bases between them. The CDR3 nucleotides read TGTGCCTTGGCGGACCGGAGCTCTGGAAACACCATATATTTT. This translates into CALADRSSGNTIYF.

In this sample, this clone turned up a few times. The chain carries TRBV27 and TRBJ1-2; possibly TRBD1 for D (6 bases). This CDR3 is 14 amino acids long. Trimming shortened V by 5 bases and J by 4 bases, and 14 bases separated the two germline ends. Germline CDR1 is MNHEY and CDR2 is SMNVEV (reference sequence). The CDR3 region has the DNA TGTGCCAGCAGTGCCACACAGGGATTCTATGGCTACACCTTC. Translating it yields CASSATQGFYGYTF.

The chain is built from TRBV7-6 and TRBJ1-1; D may be TRBD1 (5 bases). Per germline, CDR1 SGHVS and CDR2 FNYEAQ. The V and J ends lost 4 bases and 1 base respectively, with 13 bases between them. CDR3 size: 15 residues. CDR3: CASSSSWGENTEAFF. In DNA form, the CDR3 reads TGTGCCAGCAGCTCGTCGTGGGGGGAGAACACTGAAGCTTTCTTT. The variable domain in full, completed from reference TRBV7-6 and TRBJ1-1, reads GAGVSQSPRYKVTKRGQDVALRCDPISGHVSLYWYRQALGQGPEFLTYFNYEAQQDKSGLPNDRFSAERPEGSISTLTIQRTEQRDSAMYRCASSSSWGENTEAFFGQGTRLTVV.

J is TRBJ1-1 and V is TRBV11-2, with a weak D call TRBD1 (5 bases). Germline V gene lookup returns CDR1 SGHAT and CDR2 FQNNGV. The V and J ends lost 2 bases and 6 bases respectively, with 16 bases between them. The CDR3 is made up of 15 amino acids. CDR3 DNA: TGTGCCAGCAGCTTACCGGCAGCGATGGGGGCTGAAGCTTTCTTT. Translated, it gives CASSLPAAMGAEAFF.

The table lists this clone with many counts. The rearrangement links TRBV28 to TRBJ1-2, with 12 bases matching TRBD1. The CDR3 sequence is 17 residues long. J gave up 7 bases and V 2 bases, and 11 bases lay outside the gene matches. Germline assignment: CDR1 MDHEN and CDR2 SYDVKM. CDR3 residues: CASSLGGGQGAQSGYTF. The CDR3 DNA follows: TGTGCCAGCAGTTTAGGGGGGGGACAGGGGGCGCAAAGTGGCTACACCTTC.

The genes are TRBV27 and TRBJ1-1; TRBD1 matches at 9 bases. V lost 6 bases and J lost 2; bases outside the gene matches: 7. This CDR3 has 15 amino acids. Germline-derived CDR1 and CDR2 are MNHEY and SMNVEV (reference sequence). This CDR3 reads CASSLRTGVNTEAFF. In DNA form, the CDR3 reads TGTGCCAGCAGCTTAAGGACAGGGGTTAACACTGAAGCTTTCTTT.

V gene TRBV5-5 combines with J gene TRBJ2-1; TRBD1 or TRBD2 may be the D gene (6 bases each). The CDR3 is made up of 12 amino acids. With 0 bases removed from V and 9 bases from J, the gap between germline ends came to 7 bases. Germline lookup yields CDR1 SGHKS and CDR2 YYEKEE (reference sequence). The CDR3 DNA reads as TGTGCCAGCAGCTTGGAGGGGGGTGAGCAGTTCTTC. It translates to CASSLEGGEQFF. Supplemented by reference TRBV5-5 and TRBJ2-1, the full variable domain reads DAGVTQSPTHLIKTRGQQVTLRCSPISGHKSVSWYQQVLGQGPQFIFQYYEKEERGRGNFPDRFSARQFPNYSSELNVNALLLGDSALYLCASSLEGGEQFFGPGTRLTVL.

This clone was picked up many times. The J gene is TRBJ1-5, the V gene TRBV5-5, with 7 bases fitting TRBD1. The germline V gene encodes CDR1 SGHKS and CDR2 YYEKEE (reference sequence). CDR3 length: 15 amino acids. V was clipped by 3 bases and J by 5 bases; unmatched bases: 8. The CDR3 protein is CASSWVAGGDQPQHF. DNA of the CDR3: TGTGCCAGCAGCTGGGTGGCAGGGGGGGATCAGCCCCAGCATTTT.

This clone has a handful of counts. The chain has TRBV6-1 and TRBJ1-2; 10 bases are a match to TRBD1. With V trimmed by 7 bases and J by 4 bases, 15 bases remained unmatched. CDR1 MNHNS and CDR2 SASEGT come from the germline V gene. The CDR3 has 17 residues. The CDR3 protein is CASKVLTGQGYVYGYTF. The CDR3 DNA is TGTGCCAGCAAGGTCCTAACGGGACAGGGGTATGTCTATGGCTACACCTTC.

This clone showed up just a few times. The chain has TRBV10-3 and TRBJ1-6; D possibly corresponds to TRBD1 (5 bases). CDR3 length: 14 residues. Trimming shortened V by 7 bases and J by 4 bases, and 11 bases separated the two germline ends. The germline V gene encodes CDR1 ENHRY and CDR2 SYGVKD. CDR3 loop: CAITQGSYNSPLHF. As DNA, the CDR3 is TGTGCCATCACTCAGGGTTCATATAATTCACCCCTCCACTTT.

This clone has just a few counts. V usage is TRBV2 and J usage is TRBJ2-7; D gene uncertain. The CDR3 consists of 13 residues. V was cut by 10 bases and J by 13 bases, with 26 bases left in between. CDR1 and CDR2 from the germline V gene are SNHLY and FYNNEI. For the CDR3, the DNA is TGTGCCACCCGCCGGGTTGGGTCCTACGATCATTACTTC. It is translated as CATRRVGSYDHYF.

CDR3 coding DNA: TGCGCCAGCAGTGACCCTCGACTCCAGGACGCCCTGGAGCAGTACTTC. Its protein is CASSDPRLQDALEQYF. The chain couples TRBV10-2 to TRBJ2-7, with unresolved D. The CDR3 extends over 16 amino acids. Germline CDR1 WSHSY, CDR2 SAAADI. With 3 bases removed from V and 7 bases from J, the gap between germline ends came to 22 bases.